Shown below are 9 T cell receptor beta chains from a single sample sequenced in a study of T cell changes during pregnancy in multiple sclerosis. Profiling relied on immunoSEQ multiplex PCR, and the TCRdb table lists in-frame clones only, not all of them. The data hold some 62,000 clones, with approximately 92% observed a single time. This specimen was peripheral blood, taken in the second trimester of pregnancy. These receptors came from a female donor in good health, enrolled as a control in a pregnancy study.

CDR3 residues: CAIMGGAGVPEQFF. The CDR3 bases are TGTGCCATCATGGGTGGAGCGGGAGTTCCTGAGCAGTTCTTC. This sequence joins TRBV10-3 and TRBJ2-1; 8 bases match TRBD2. The germline gives CDR1 ENHRY, CDR2 SYGVKD. V gave up 7 bases and J gave up 9 bases; unmatched junction bases: 11. The CDR3 contains 14 residues.

The chain couples TRBV5-4 to TRBJ2-3; D gene unclear. This CDR3 is 14 amino acids long. V dropped 5 bases and J dropped 7 bases, with 17 bases sitting between them. Germline-derived CDR1 and CDR2 are SGHNT and YYREEE (reference sequence). The CDR3 sequence: CASSYDPTVYTQYF. DNA for the CDR3: TGTGCCAGCAGTTACGATCCAACAGTATATACGCAGTATTTT.

V gene TRBV7-2 combines with J gene TRBJ2-3; D might be TRBD2 (6 bases). The CDR3 length is 14 residues. The germline gives CDR1 SGHTA, CDR2 FQGNSA. V was shortened by 7 bases and J by 4 bases, with 15 bases between the two germline ends. CDR3 protein: CASTTGTRADTQYF. The DNA for the CDR3 is TGTGCCAGCACAACCGGGACTCGGGCAGATACGCAGTATTTT. Supplemented by reference TRBV7-2 and TRBJ2-3, the full variable domain reads GAGVSQSPSNKVTEKGKDVELRCDPISGHTALYWYRQSLGQGLEFLIYFQGNSAPDKSGLPSDRFSAERTGGSVSTLTIQRTQQEDSAVYLCASTTGTRADTQYFGPGTRLTVL.

This chain joins TRBV7-2 and TRBJ2-3, with TRBD2 matching 9 bases. The CDR3 is 19 residues long. Per the germline V gene, CDR1 is SGHTA and CDR2 is FQGNSA. V dropped 5 bases and J dropped 2; count of bases not matched to a gene: 17. CDR3 bases: TGTGCCAGCAGCCTAGACCCCCCGACTAGCGGTACATACACAGATACGCAGTATTTT. It codes for CASSLDPPTSGTYTDTQYF.

In this sample, this clone turned up once. The V and J genes are TRBV5-4 and TRBJ2-5; no reliable D call. Germline V gene lookup returns CDR1 SGHNT and CDR2 YYREEE (reference sequence). This CDR3 comprises 13 residues. V lost 2 bases, J lost 5 bases, and 10 bases lay in between. The CDR3 reads CASSFPGLETQYF. Here the CDR3 DNA reads TGTGCCAGCAGCTTTCCGGGTTTGGAGACCCAGTACTTC.

This sequence joins TRBV30 and TRBJ2-1; 7 nucleotides line up with TRBD1. Germline V gives CDR1 GTSNPN, CDR2 SVGIG (reference sequence). The J segment lost 9 bases and the V segment lost 5 bases, leaving 13 bases of the junction unmatched. The CDR3 has 14 residues. The CDR3 is CAWDRVYASGEQFF. For the CDR3, the DNA is TGTGCCTGGGACAGGGTATATGCTAGTGGTGAGCAGTTCTTC.

The chain links TRBV5-6 to TRBJ2-7; weak D call: TRBD1 (6 bases). V was trimmed by 1 base and J by 3 bases, leaving 20 bases between them. The germline CDR1 and CDR2 sequences are SGHDT and YYEEEE. The CDR3 contains 17 residues. CDR3 bases: TGTGCCAGCAGCTTGTCGGTCTCCCCAGGGGCTCTCTACGAGCAGTACTTC. It specifies CASSLSVSPGALYEQYF.

The V gene is TRBV6-5, the J gene TRBJ1-6; D not certain. Germline lookup yields CDR1 MNHEY and CDR2 SVGAGI. CDR3 size: 13 residues. Trimming stripped 6 bases from V and 7 bases from J, with 10 bases between. This CDR3 reads CASRYTGNSPLHF. The CDR3 coding sequence is TGTGCCAGCAGGTATACGGGGAATTCACCCCTCCACTTT.

The chain couples TRBV18 to TRBJ2-1; TRBD2 is a possible D gene (7 bases). The germline gives CDR1 KGHSH, CDR2 LQKENI. Trimming took off 4 bases at V and 6 bases at J, with 25 bases between the two ends. This CDR3 is built from 18 residues. Written as DNA, the CDR3 is TGTGCCAGCTCACTTATGAGGGGGGGTCTGGCTAGCACCAATGAGCAGTTCTTC. Its translation: CASSLMRGGLASTNEQFF.